The source of this TCR beta chain is a study of monozygotic twins with inflammatory bowel disease. TCRdb processed the 5' RACE reads again and assigns one entry to each CDR3 protein, with no DNA. The table lists approximately 330,000 distinct CDR3 sequences. The CDR3 runs to 14 residues. The V gene's germline CDR1 is DFQATT and CDR2 SNEGSKA (reference sequence). Sampling involved one blood draw (approximately 2.3 ml) for every donor. Whole-study findings and limits: Healthy co-twins had higher TCRbeta inverse Simpson diversity than their IBD twins.

On this clonotype itself: As yet, its antigen is unknown.

The receptor was isolated from a human donor with ulcerative colitis or Crohn's disease, or a healthy co-twin of an affected twin (not recorded which). Sequencing was carried out using blood. V is TRBV20-1 and J is TRBJ2-7; TCRdb's D call, TRBD2, is unchecked because there is no DNA. CDR3 sequence reads: CSAWPGLAAHEQYF.